These T cell receptor beta chains were read from a single sample in a study of post-analysis software for immune sequencing data. TCRdb called the PCR reads again in MiXCR, with one record for every CDR3 protein. Of fewer than 850,000 distinct CDR3 sequences listed, roughly 29% are singletons. Sequencing used blood. These receptors originate from a girl aged 5-17 years with multiple sclerosis. CDR3s include the opening cysteine and the closing phenylalanine or tryptophan. Fields, in order: D gene, V gene, CDR3 length, J gene, clone size, CDR3 DNA, CDR3 protein. The D gene is left open where the match is weak. Part of the rows lack a size; the others show once, few, many or a class for expanded clones.

d_call: NA
v_call: TRBV29-1
cdr3_length: 11
j_call: TRBJ2-4
clone_size: NA
cdr3_nt: TGCAGCGTTGAAGCCAAAAACATTCAGTACTTC
cdr3_aa: CSVEAKNIQYF

d_call: TRBD2
v_call: TRBV11-2
cdr3_length: 16
j_call: TRBJ2-1
clone_size: NA
cdr3_nt: TGTGCCAGCAGCTTACCTGCGGGGGAGGCTTTCAATGAGCAGTTCTTC
cdr3_aa: CASSLPAGEAFNEQFF

d_call: TRBD2
v_call: TRBV6-4
cdr3_length: 13
j_call: TRBJ2-3
clone_size: few
cdr3_nt: TGTGCCAGCAGTGACGGACTAGCGGGGGCGCAGTATTTT
cdr3_aa: CASSDGLAGAQYF

d_call: NA
v_call: TRBV20-1
cdr3_length: 13
j_call: TRBJ1-2
clone_size: NA
cdr3_nt: TGCAGTGCTAGAGGTCCGGGGGCCTATGGCTACACCTTC
cdr3_aa: CSARGPGAYGYTF

d_call: NA
v_call: TRBV7-2
cdr3_length: 14
j_call: TRBJ2-7
clone_size: many
cdr3_nt: TGTGCCAGCAGCTTAGAGGGGGGTGGCCGCGAGCAGTACTTC
cdr3_aa: CASSLEGGGREQYF

d_call: TRBD1
v_call: TRBV6-5
cdr3_length: 15
j_call: TRBJ1-2
clone_size: NA
cdr3_nt: TGTGCCAGCAGCCCGAGGACAGGGATTAACTATGGCTACACCTTC
cdr3_aa: CASSPRTGINYGYTF

d_call: TRBD1
v_call: TRBV12-3/TRBV12-4
cdr3_length: 16
j_call: TRBJ1-1
clone_size: NA
cdr3_nt: TGTGCCAGCAGTTTCCTCTCCGGGACAGTGAACACTGAAGCTTTCTTT
cdr3_aa: CASSFLSGTVNTEAFF

d_call: TRBD1
v_call: TRBV6-1
cdr3_length: 15
j_call: TRBJ2-7
clone_size: NA
cdr3_nt: TGTGCCAGCAGTGTAATGACAGGGAACCCCTACGAGCAGTACTTC
cdr3_aa: CASSVMTGNPYEQYF

d_call: NA
v_call: TRBV29-1
cdr3_length: 12
j_call: TRBJ2-3
clone_size: many
cdr3_nt: TGCAGCGTTGAAGCGCAGCCAGATACGCAGTATTTT
cdr3_aa: CSVEAQPDTQYF

d_call: NA
v_call: TRBV5-1
cdr3_length: 16
j_call: TRBJ2-2
clone_size: NA
cdr3_nt: TGCGCCAGCAACCAACAGGGCGGGATGAACACCGGGGAGCTGTTTTTT
cdr3_aa: CASNQQGGMNTGELFF

d_call: TRBD1
v_call: TRBV29-1
cdr3_length: 13
j_call: TRBJ2-3
clone_size: NA
cdr3_nt: TGCAGCGTCGGGACAGGGGGCACAGATACGCAGTATTTT
cdr3_aa: CSVGTGGTDTQYF

d_call: NA
v_call: TRBV7-2
cdr3_length: 16
j_call: TRBJ2-6
clone_size: NA
cdr3_nt: TGTGCCAGCAGCTCCCGACCGGGATCTGGGGCCAACGTCCCGACTTTC
cdr3_aa: CASSSRPGSGANVPTF

d_call: TRBD2
v_call: TRBV7-3
cdr3_length: 15
j_call: TRBJ2-2
clone_size: NA
cdr3_nt: TGTGCCAGCAGTCGGACTAGCGGGCTCACCGGGGAGCTGTTTTTT
cdr3_aa: CASSRTSGLTGELFF

d_call: NA
v_call: TRBV7-9
cdr3_length: 14
j_call: TRBJ2-5
clone_size: NA
cdr3_nt: TGTGCCAGCAGTTTGGGGGAGTACCAAGAGACCCAGTACTTC
cdr3_aa: CASSLGEYQETQYF

d_call: TRBD2
v_call: TRBV20-1
cdr3_length: 15
j_call: TRBJ2-3
clone_size: few
cdr3_nt: TGCAGTGCTAGTTGGTGGGAGGGCCCTCGAGATACGCAGTATTTT
cdr3_aa: CSASWWEGPRDTQYF

d_call: TRBD2
v_call: TRBV20-1
cdr3_length: 15
j_call: TRBJ2-3
clone_size: few
cdr3_nt: TGCAGTGCTAGATTTGTCCTAGCGGGAGTAGATACGCAGTATTTT
cdr3_aa: CSARFVLAGVDTQYF

d_call: NA
v_call: TRBV12-3/TRBV12-4
cdr3_length: 15
j_call: TRBJ2-1
clone_size: NA
cdr3_nt: TGTGCCAGCAGTGACATGGGGCGTCAATACAATGAGCAGTTCTTC
cdr3_aa: CASSDMGRQYNEQFF

d_call: NA
v_call: TRBV7-8
cdr3_length: 14
j_call: TRBJ1-2
clone_size: NA
cdr3_nt: TGTGCCAGCAGCTTAGCCGACAGAAACTATGGCTACACCTTC
cdr3_aa: CASSLADRNYGYTF

d_call: NA
v_call: TRBV6-5
cdr3_length: 15
j_call: TRBJ1-1
clone_size: NA
cdr3_nt: TGTGCCAGCAGTCGACCGGACAGATTGGACACTGAAGCTTTCTTT
cdr3_aa: CASSRPDRLDTEAFF

d_call: NA
v_call: TRBV7-9
cdr3_length: 13
j_call: TRBJ2-3
clone_size: NA
cdr3_nt: TGTGCCAGCAGCCCAAACTCGGGCCAGACGCAGTATTTT
cdr3_aa: CASSPNSGQTQYF

d_call: NA
v_call: TRBV20-1
cdr3_length: 13
j_call: TRBJ1-4
clone_size: NA
cdr3_nt: TGCAGTGCCATGCAGGCAACTAATGAAAAACTGTTTTTT
cdr3_aa: CSAMQATNEKLFF

d_call: NA
v_call: TRBV5-8
cdr3_length: 14
j_call: TRBJ2-7
clone_size: few
cdr3_nt: TGTGCCAGCAGCTTGGACCCCCTGGAGAACGAGCAGTACTTC
cdr3_aa: CASSLDPLENEQYF

d_call: TRBD1
v_call: TRBV12-5
cdr3_length: 15
j_call: TRBJ1-1
clone_size: NA
cdr3_nt: TGTGCTAGTGGCGCTGACAGGGGGCGGAACACTGAAGCTTTCTTT
cdr3_aa: CASGADRGRNTEAFF

d_call: NA
v_call: TRBV14
cdr3_length: 18
j_call: TRBJ2-5
clone_size: few
cdr3_nt: TGTGCCAGCAGCCAACTCCGACGGGCCTCAACTTCTCAAGAGACCCAGTACTTC
cdr3_aa: CASSQLRRASTSQETQYF

d_call: NA
v_call: TRBV9
cdr3_length: 14
j_call: TRBJ2-5
clone_size: NA
cdr3_nt: TGTGCCAGCAGCGTAGCAAATGGGGGAGAGACCCAGTACTTC
cdr3_aa: CASSVANGGETQYF

d_call: NA
v_call: TRBV20-1
cdr3_length: 16
j_call: TRBJ1-5
clone_size: few
cdr3_nt: TGCAGTGCTCTTCACCCGGAGGTCTATAGCAATCAGCCCCAGCATTTT
cdr3_aa: CSALHPEVYSNQPQHF

d_call: TRBD2
v_call: TRBV24-1
cdr3_length: 18
j_call: TRBJ2-1
clone_size: NA
cdr3_nt: TGTGCCACCAGTGGGTCCTTCACCGGGACTAGCAGCTACAATGAGCAGTTCTTC
cdr3_aa: CATSGSFTGTSSYNEQFF

d_call: TRBD2
v_call: TRBV4-3
cdr3_length: 15
j_call: TRBJ2-7
clone_size: NA
cdr3_nt: TGCGCCAGCAGCCAAGATCGGGGGACTACCTACGAGCAGTACTTC
cdr3_aa: CASSQDRGTTYEQYF

d_call: TRBD1
v_call: TRBV27
cdr3_length: 13
j_call: TRBJ2-7
clone_size: NA
cdr3_nt: TGTGCCAGCAGCGACAGGGTCGCCTACGAGCAGTACTTC
cdr3_aa: CASSDRVAYEQYF

d_call: TRBD1
v_call: TRBV4-3
cdr3_length: 15
j_call: TRBJ2-7
clone_size: NA
cdr3_nt: TGCGCCAGCAGCCAAGGACAGGGGGTCTCCTACGAGCAGTACTTC
cdr3_aa: CASSQGQGVSYEQYF

d_call: NA
v_call: TRBV14
cdr3_length: 14
j_call: TRBJ2-5
clone_size: NA
cdr3_nt: TGTGCCAGCAGCCTCGGCCTTTACACAGAGACCCAGTACTTC
cdr3_aa: CASSLGLYTETQYF

d_call: TRBD2
v_call: TRBV9
cdr3_length: 18
j_call: TRBJ2-3
clone_size: few
cdr3_nt: TGTGCCAGCAGCGTGGCGACTAGCGGGAGGGCTTCTACAGATACGCAGTATTTT
cdr3_aa: CASSVATSGRASTDTQYF

d_call: NA
v_call: TRBV12-3/TRBV12-4
cdr3_length: 15
j_call: TRBJ2-3
clone_size: few
cdr3_nt: TGTGCCAGCAGATTGGTCGGCGTGAGCACAGATACGCAGTATTTT
cdr3_aa: CASRLVGVSTDTQYF

d_call: NA
v_call: TRBV7-9
cdr3_length: 18
j_call: TRBJ2-1
clone_size: NA
cdr3_nt: TGTGCCAGCAGCGAGGCCCAAACCGGGACAATTCAGTACAATGAGCAGTTCTTC
cdr3_aa: CASSEAQTGTIQYNEQFF

d_call: TRBD1
v_call: TRBV5-4
cdr3_length: 15
j_call: TRBJ2-1
clone_size: many
cdr3_nt: TGTGCCAGCAGCTCCCGGGACAGGGCCTACAATGAGCAGTTCTTC
cdr3_aa: CASSSRDRAYNEQFF